This passage covers 11 T cell receptor beta chains from one sample sequenced in a study of shared clonotypes between healthy human individuals. The method was immunoSEQ multiplex PCR; TCRdb's version includes in-frame clones alone and lacks a portion of them. The table shows about 1.1 million clones, with roughly 74% occurring only once. What was sequenced was memory CD4+ T cells from PBMCs. Described subset: CD45RA-negative fraction. These receptors came from a man aged 18 to 30 in good health. Some clones in this sample may be carry-over from other donors' samples.

The chain recombines TRBV5-4 with TRBJ1-2; D gene unclear. V was shortened by 3 bases and J by 1 base, with 10 bases between the two germline ends. Germline values: CDR1 SGHNT, CDR2 YYREEE (reference sequence). The CDR3 length is 14 residues. In nucleotides, the CDR3 is TGTGCCAGCAGCTCGGGCCTCTATAACTATGGCTACACCTTC. Its protein is CASSSGLYNYGYTF.

The chain links TRBV6-1 to TRBJ2-7, with TRBD1 identical over 8 bases. This CDR3 comprises 13 residues. J was trimmed by 6 bases and V by 4 bases; bases with no gene match: 5. The germline V gene has CDR1 MNHNS and CDR2 SASEGT. The CDR3, as DNA: TGTGCCAGCAGTGTGGAACAGGGGGGCGAGCAGTACTTC. Protein product: CASSVEQGGEQYF.

This clone was observed a few times. In the same sample, other DNA sequences code for this CDR3. The chain has TRBV20-1 and TRBJ2-7; D remains ambiguous. V dropped 1 base and J dropped 2 bases, with 3 bases sitting between them. This CDR3 is 11 amino acids long. CDR1 and CDR2 (germline): DFQATT, SNEGSKA (reference sequence). The CDR3 region has the DNA TGCAGTGCTAGAGTACCCTACGAGCAGTACTTC. Residues: CSARVPYEQYF.

This chain connects TRBV10-3 to TRBJ2-1, with D unresolved. The CDR3 is 14 residues long. Germline V gene lookup returns CDR1 ENHRY and CDR2 SYGVKD. V was pared by 5 bases and J by 0 bases, with 8 bases between. The CDR3: CAISSRSSYNEQFF. The CDR3 DNA reads as TGTGCCATCAGTTCCCGGAGCTCCTACAATGAGCAGTTCTTC.

Regarding this clone: This CDR3 is also generated by other DNA sequences in the sample. The chain recombines TRBV11-2 with TRBJ2-6; no firm D call. Germline CDR1 SGHAT, CDR2 FQNNGV. The CDR3 is 14 residues long. The V end was cut by 2 bases, the J end by 0 bases, with 2 bases between. The CDR3 DNA reads as TGTGCCAGCAGCTTATCCTCTGGGGCCAACGTCCTGACTTTC. As protein: CASSLSSGANVLTF.

The V call is TRBV28, the J call TRBJ2-1, with D possibly being TRBD2 (6 bases). CDR1 is MDHEN, CDR2 SYDVKM, per germline. CDR3 length: 14 residues. V shed 6 bases and J shed 3 bases, with 12 bases lying between them. The CDR3 is CASRQRAVYNEQFF. The DNA of the CDR3 is TGTGCCAGCAGACAGCGGGCGGTCTACAATGAGCAGTTCTTC.

This clone was found once. V usage is TRBV7-6 and J usage is TRBJ2-7, with TRBD1 identical over 7 bases. Per the germline V gene, CDR1 is SGHVS and CDR2 is FNYEAQ. V lost 2 bases to trimming and J lost 3 bases; unmatched junction nucleotides: 16. This CDR3 region has 18 residues. The CDR3 nucleotides are TGTGCCAGCAGCTTATCGACCCGTGACAGGGACATGAACTACGAGCAGTACTTC. This sequence encodes CASSLSTRDRDMNYEQYF.

The chain has TRBV30 and TRBJ2-1, with D possibly TRBD1 on 5 matching bases. The CDR3 is 13 amino acids. The germline V gene encodes CDR1 GTSNPN and CDR2 SVGIG (reference sequence). Between the trimmed V and J ends, which lost 5 bases and 0 bases, there was a span of 8 bases. The CDR3 here is CAWGQGSYNEQFF. In DNA form, the CDR3 reads TGTGCCTGGGGGCAGGGCTCCTACAATGAGCAGTTCTTC.

The rearrangement uses TRBV7-3 and TRBJ2-2; D uncertain. The CDR3 is made up of 16 amino acids. Germline loops: CDR1 SGHTA, CDR2 FQGTGA. The germline V and J ends were trimmed by 6 bases and 2 bases, with 16 bases remaining between them. The CDR3 DNA sequence: TGTGCCAGCAGGAACTCACAGAGACCTAACACCGGGGAGCTGTTTTTT. This translates into CASRNSQRPNTGELFF.

This chain links TRBV5-1 with TRBJ2-1, with 7 nucleotides matching TRBD2. From germline, CDR1 is SGHRS and CDR2 YFSETQ. CDR3 size: 15 residues. V dropped 6 bases and J dropped 9; count of bases not matched to a gene: 15. CDR3 protein: CASTPAGLGEREQFF. The CDR3 nucleotides are TGCGCCAGCACCCCAGCGGGATTAGGGGAACGTGAGCAGTTCTTC. Based on the CDR3 plus reference TRBV5-1 and TRBJ2-1, the full variable domain is KAGVTQTPRYLIKTRGQQVTLSCSPISGHRSVSWYQQTPGQGLQFLFEYFSETQRNKGNFPGRFSGRQFSNSRSEMNVSTLELGDSALYLCASTPAGLGEREQFFGPGTRLTVL.

The chain combines TRBV5-1 with TRBJ2-7; weak D call: TRBD2 (7 bases). Germline loops: CDR1 SGHRS, CDR2 YFSETQ. The CDR3 covers 15 residues. The V end was cut by 4 bases, the J end by 4 bases, with 18 bases between. In DNA form, the CDR3 reads TGCGCCAGCAGCGCCGAAGCGGGACATCTATACGAGCAGTACTTC. Translated: CASSAEAGHLYEQYF. The variable domain in full, with the rest retrieved from reference TRBV5-1 and TRBJ2-7, is KAGVTQTPRYLIKTRGQQVTLSCSPISGHRSVSWYQQTPGQGLQFLFEYFSETQRNKGNFPGRFSGRQFSNSRSEMNVSTLELGDSALYLCASSAEAGHLYEQYFGPGTRLTVT.